Listed below are T cell receptor beta chains from one sample, sequenced in a study of OX40 agonist ivuxolimab in advanced cancers. Sequencing was performed with immunoSEQ multiplex PCR; in TCRdb, only in-frame clones are kept and a portion is missing. The sample carries around 100,000 clones, around 93% recorded once. The specimen was CD4+ or CD8+ T cells sorted from blood, collected in a trial of the OX40 agonist ivuxolimab. The receptor source for this set is an adult with an advanced solid tumor such as melanoma, head and neck, liver or kidney cancer. Each CDR3 is given with its conserved first and last residue. D genes are given only for firm matches. Clone size, where shown, is once, few, many, or a class for clones that have expanded.

J: TRBJ2-5; V: TRBV7-2; D: -; size: -; length: 13; CDR3: CASSPRGVETQYF; DNA: TGTGCCAGCAGCCCAAGGGGGGTAGAGACCCAGTACTTC
J: TRBJ2-2; V: TRBV6-5; D: -; size: -; length: 15; CDR3: CASSYGSSNTGELFF; DNA: TGTGCCAGCAGTTACGGCAGCTCGAACACCGGGGAGCTGTTTTTT
J: TRBJ1-1; V: TRBV4-1; D: -; size: -; length: 17; CDR3: CASSQRPWEGRNTEAFF; DNA: TGCGCCAGCAGCCAAAGACCCTGGGAGGGTAGGAACACTGAAGCTTTCTTT
J: TRBJ2-2; V: TRBV28; D: TRBD2; size: -; length: 16; CDR3: CASSLSGRGNTGELFF; DNA: TGTGCCAGCAGTTTATCGGGGAGGGGTAACACCGGGGAGCTGTTTTTT
J: TRBJ2-1; V: TRBV29-1; D: -; size: -; length: 15; CDR3: CSVDGTHQTGVEQFF; DNA: TGCAGCGTTGACGGGACACATCAAACGGGCGTTGAGCAGTTCTTC
J: TRBJ2-1; V: TRBV7-2; D: TRBD2; size: once; length: 15; CDR3: CASSLTSGRANEQFF; DNA: TGTGCCAGCAGCTTAACTAGCGGGAGGGCCAATGAGCAGTTCTTC
J: TRBJ2-1; V: TRBV11-2; D: -; size: -; length: 14; CDR3: CASSLDLGGIEQFF; DNA: TGTGCCAGCAGCTTAGATTTAGGGGGGATAGAGCAGTTCTTC
J: TRBJ2-4; V: TRBV2; D: TRBD2; size: -; length: 13; CDR3: CASRGTSGNIQYF; DNA: TGTGCCAGCAGAGGGACTAGCGGGAACATTCAGTACTTC
J: TRBJ2-7; V: TRBV18; D: -; size: -; length: 14; CDR3: CASSPSRGVYEQYF; DNA: TGTGCCAGCTCACCATCCCGCGGCGTCTACGAGCAGTACTTC
J: TRBJ2-3; V: TRBV2; D: TRBD2; size: -; length: 16; CDR3: CASSASPSGSPDTQYF; DNA: TGTGCCAGCAGTGCCTCGCCTAGCGGGAGCCCAGATACGCAGTATTTT
J: TRBJ2-7; V: TRBV9; D: -; size: -; length: 17; CDR3: CASSVGSSGRGFYEQYF; DNA: TGTGCCAGCAGCGTAGGGAGTTCGGGCAGGGGATTCTACGAGCAGTACTTC
J: TRBJ2-4; V: TRBV1; D: -; size: -; length: 17; CDR3: CTSSQPLAGGPENIQYF; DNA: TGCACCAGCAGCCAGCCTCTAGCGGGAGGGCCGGAAAACATTCAGTACTTC
J: TRBJ1-4; V: TRBV5-6; D: -; size: -; length: 14; CDR3: CASSLPHAGEKLFF; DNA: TGTGCCAGCAGCTTGCCCCACGCGGGAGAAAAACTGTTTTTT
J: TRBJ1-1; V: TRBV6-6; D: -; size: few; length: 14; CDR3: CASSYSTENTEAFF; DNA: TGTGCCAGCAGTTACTCGACAGAAAACACTGAAGCTTTCTTT
J: TRBJ2-7; V: TRBV5-1; D: TRBD2; size: -; length: 15; CDR3: CASSQGLAESYEQYF; DNA: TGCGCCAGCAGCCAAGGACTAGCGGAATCCTACGAGCAGTACTTC
J: TRBJ2-7; V: TRBV28; D: -; size: -; length: 13; CDR3: CASTSVGLYEQYF; DNA: TGTGCCAGCACCTCCGTAGGGCTTTACGAGCAGTACTTC
J: TRBJ1-1; V: TRBV7-2; D: -; size: once; length: 14; CDR3: CASSFRNRATEAFF; DNA: TGTGCCAGCAGCTTCAGAAACAGGGCTACTGAAGCTTTCTTT
J: TRBJ2-5; V: TRBV30; D: -; size: -; length: 14; CDR3: CACEPSRIQETQYF; DNA: TGTGCCTGTGAGCCGAGCAGAATCCAAGAGACCCAGTACTTC
J: TRBJ2-7; V: TRBV10-2; D: TRBD2; size: once; length: 16; CDR3: CASTYGGGRPSYEQYF; DNA: TGCGCCAGCACCTACGGCGGGGGGCGCCCCTCCTACGAGCAGTACTTC
J: TRBJ2-2; V: TRBV25-1; D: -; size: -; length: 15; CDR3: CASSDGATHTGELFF; DNA: TGTGCCAGCAGTGATGGGGCAACCCACACCGGGGAGCTGTTTTTT
J: TRBJ1-2; V: TRBV19; D: TRBD1; size: -; length: 12; CDR3: CASSITGGGYTF; DNA: TGTGCCAGTAGTATTACAGGGGGCGGCTACACCTTC
J: TRBJ2-7; V: TRBV5-1; D: TRBD2; size: -; length: 15; CDR3: CASRWTSGSSYEQYF; DNA: TGCGCCAGCAGATGGACTAGCGGGAGCTCCTACGAGCAGTACTTC
J: TRBJ2-7; V: TRBV29-1; D: -; size: -; length: 13; CDR3: CSVDGDGGYEQYF; DNA: TGCAGCGTTGATGGGGACGGCGGATACGAGCAGTACTTC
J: TRBJ2-7; V: TRBV28; D: TRBD1; size: -; length: 15; CDR3: CASSFGTGGLYEQYF; DNA: TGTGCCAGCAGTTTTGGGACAGGGGGCTTGTACGAGCAGTACTTC
J: TRBJ1-4; V: TRBV7-6; D: -; size: -; length: 17; CDR3: CASSYLVVNATNEKLFF; DNA: TGTGCCAGCAGCTACCTAGTAGTCAATGCAACTAATGAAAAACTGTTTTTT
J: TRBJ1-4; V: TRBV2; D: -; size: -; length: 13; CDR3: CASSGPTKEKLFF; DNA: TGTGCCAGCAGTGGGCCGACCAAGGAAAAACTGTTTTTT
J: TRBJ2-3; V: TRBV9; D: TRBD1; size: -; length: 13; CDR3: CASSVAQDRAQYF; DNA: TGTGCCAGCAGCGTCGCACAGGACAGGGCGCAGTATTTT
J: TRBJ2-7; V: TRBV6-5; D: TRBD2; size: -; length: 13; CDR3: CATGAGGHYEQYF; DNA: TGTGCCACCGGGGCGGGAGGCCACTACGAGCAGTACTTC
J: TRBJ2-5; V: TRBV10-3; D: -; size: -; length: 13; CDR3: CAISAGHQETQYF; DNA: TGTGCCATTTCTGCGGGGCACCAAGAGACCCAGTACTTC
J: TRBJ2-5; V: TRBV28; D: TRBD1; size: -; length: 16; CDR3: CASSSQDRGHSGTQYF; DNA: TGTGCCAGCAGTTCCCAGGACAGGGGCCACTCGGGGACCCAGTACTTC
J: TRBJ2-7; V: TRBV7-9; D: -; size: -; length: 12; CDR3: CASGGGTPEQYF; DNA: TGTGCCAGCGGGGGCGGGACTCCAGAGCAGTACTTC
J: TRBJ2-5; V: TRBV2; D: -; size: -; length: 17; CDR3: CASSAECGPSQGETQYF; DNA: TGTGCCAGCAGTGCTGAGTGTGGACCCTCGCAGGGGGAGACCCAGTACTTC
J: TRBJ2-7; V: TRBV7-2; D: -; size: -; length: 14; CDR3: CASTLIPGPTVQYF; DNA: TGTGCCAGCACCCTAATCCCGGGACCGACGGTGCAGTACTTC
J: TRBJ2-7; V: TRBV2; D: TRBD1; size: -; length: 14; CDR3: CASSVDRGSYEQYF; DNA: TGTGCCAGCAGTGTGGACAGGGGATCCTACGAGCAGTACTTC
J: TRBJ1-5; V: TRBV4-2; D: -; size: -; length: 14; CDR3: CASSQDSSNQPQHF; DNA: TGTGCCAGCAGCCAAGACAGTAGCAATCAGCCCCAGCATTTT
J: TRBJ2-1; V: TRBV7-6; D: -; size: once; length: 15; CDR3: CASSFRRQLGNEQFF; DNA: TGTGCCAGCAGCTTCCGACGACAACTGGGCAATGAGCAGTTCTTC
J: TRBJ2-1; V: TRBV18; D: TRBD2; size: -; length: 15; CDR3: CASSPGTSHYNEQFF; DNA: TGTGCCAGCTCACCCGGGACTAGCCACTACAATGAGCAGTTCTTC
J: TRBJ1-1; V: TRBV5-1; D: -; size: -; length: 14; CDR3: CASSFIGVNTEAFF; DNA: TGCGCCAGCAGCTTTATAGGAGTGAACACTGAAGCTTTCTTT
J: TRBJ2-6; V: TRBV18; D: TRBD2; size: -; length: 19; CDR3: CASSPLYGGLGSGANVLTF; DNA: TGTGCCAGCTCACCACTATACGGGGGGTTAGGATCTGGGGCCAACGTCCTGACTTTC
J: TRBJ2-3; V: TRBV28; D: -; size: -; length: 14; CDR3: CASVWVVGTDTQYF; DNA: TGTGCCAGCGTTTGGGTCGTCGGAACAGATACGCAGTATTTT
J: TRBJ2-2; V: TRBV5-1; D: TRBD1; size: -; length: 15; CDR3: CASSRQGEGTGELFF; DNA: TGCGCCAGCAGCCGACAGGGCGAGGGCACCGGGGAGCTGTTTTTT
J: TRBJ1-1; V: TRBV7-2; D: -; size: -; length: 13; CDR3: CASSFRLNTEAFF; DNA: TGTGCCAGCAGCTTTAGGTTGAACACTGAAGCTTTCTTT